Sequencing of this TCR beta chain was carried out in a study of T cell repertoires in cytomegalovirus infection (dated by TCRdb to between 2018 and 2020). A note on the overall study: Donor HLA type was relevant to the analysis, because carriage of CMV infection together with the matching HLA type was indicated by public TCR beta signatures. General conclusions and limits of the study: The ex vivo response was dominated by HLA-C-restricted CMV-specific TCR beta clonotypes, and the single most frequent clonotype in two of eight donors was supplied by these HLA-C-restricted clonotypes. Cumulative frequency of public TCR beta family members discriminated carriers of CMV infection plus the relevant HLA type in this cohort and an independent roughly 330-donor cohort.

This clonotype occurred a few times. The target of this receptor is not known. Base qualities are not provided; no much larger clone lies one nucleotide away. The instrument was an Illumina HiSeq 1500. TCRdb itself trimmed the public reads at Q25 with fastp, ran MiXCR and retained productive beta chains. Rows merge per CDR3 protein into single entries with the most common DNA and genes. A total of almost 500,000 distinct CDR3 sequences appear in this sample, about 10% of them only once. The ten largest clonotypes hold roughly a tenth of the sample. Reading the germline V gene (reference sequence) gives CDR1 SGHNT and CDR2 YYREEE. From the cysteine through the phenylalanine, the CDR3 covers 13 amino acids. This entry keeps only the CDR3 DNA: 39 bases, framed from base 1. The germline ends are 16 bases apart after V is trimmed by 6 bases and J by 6 bases.

The sequencing sample was made of PBMCs. The chain is assembled from TRBV5-4 and TRBJ2-7; matching of 6 bases hints at TRBD1 as the D gene. The receptor comes from a human donor in good health (CMV status not recorded). Some clones in this sample may be carry-over from other donors' samples. The DNA is TGTGCCAGCAACTTCCCGGACAGCCGCGAGCAGTACTTC. Translated, this is CASNFPDSREQYF.